Shown below are 16 T cell receptor beta chains from a single sample sequenced in a study of blood T cell repertoires in COVID-19. The protocol was immunoSEQ multiplex PCR, while the TCRdb copy is restricted to in-frame clones and leaves out a portion. The sample records about 140,000 clones, more than 60% being singletons. Sequencing used peripheral blood. All receptors derive from a woman in her forties or fifties with active or convalescent COVID-19.

The V and J genes are TRBV24-1 and TRBJ2-1; D might be TRBD2 (6 bases). This CDR3 has 16 residues. Deletions cut 3 bases from V and 3 bases from J, with 14 bases between. CDR1 and CDR2 from the germline V gene are KGHDR and SFDVKD. The DNA for the CDR3 is TGTGCCACCAGTGATCCCACGGGAGCAGACTACAATGAGCAGTTCTTC. Its translation: CATSDPTGADYNEQFF.

The chain combines TRBV10-3 with TRBJ2-7; 8 bases fit TRBD2. Germline-derived CDR1 and CDR2 are ENHRY and SYGVKD. J lost 1 base, V lost 3 bases, and 5 bases had no gene match. The length of the CDR3 is 15 residues. CDR3 residues: CAISEWTSPSYEQYF. CDR3 nucleotide sequence: TGTGCCATCAGTGAATGGACTAGCCCGTCCTACGAGCAGTACTTC.

The J gene is TRBJ2-1, the V gene TRBV7-2; tentative D call: TRBD2 (6 bases). Trimming removed 1 base from V and 2 bases from J, with 12 bases in between. This CDR3 region has 16 residues. Per germline, CDR1 SGHTA and CDR2 FQGNSA. The CDR3: CASSLGWRGAYNEQFF. The CDR3 DNA reads as TGTGCCAGCAGCTTAGGTTGGCGGGGCGCCTACAATGAGCAGTTCTTC. Supplemented by reference TRBV7-2 and TRBJ2-1, the full variable domain reads GAGVSQSPSNKVTEKGKDVELRCDPISGHTALYWYRQSLGQGLEFLIYFQGNSAPDKSGLPSDRFSAERTGGSVSTLTIQRTQQEDSAVYLCASSLGWRGAYNEQFFGPGTRLTVL.

This clone was recorded a few times. The gene calls are TRBV19 and TRBJ1-1; D is undetermined. Germline V CDR1 and CDR2: LNHDA, SQIVND (reference sequence). V was clipped by 5 bases and J by 0 bases, with 4 bases between them. This CDR3 spans 12 amino acids. CDR3 residues: CASSSVNTEAFF. In DNA, the CDR3 is TGTGCCAGTAGTTCGGTGAACACTGAAGCTTTCTTT. Full variable domain (rest looked up from reference TRBV19 and TRBJ1-1): DGGITQSPKYLFRKEGQNVTLSCEQNLNHDAMYWYRQDPGQGLRLIYYSQIVNDFQKGDIAEGYSVSREKKESFPLTVTSAQKNPTAFYLCASSSVNTEAFFGQGTRLTVV.

The chain couples TRBV6-2 or TRBV6-3 to TRBJ1-2; D is possibly TRBD1 (6 bases). Looked up from germline, CDR1 is MNHEY and CDR2 is SVGEGT. The CDR3 loop spans 13 amino acids. V lost 5 bases and J lost 8, with 15 bases in between. The DNA for the CDR3 is TGTGCCAGCAGTCGGGACATCTCTCAGGGCTACACCTTC. Protein: CASSRDISQGYTF.

The CDR3 spells CSGREGQYTGELFF. The CDR3 bases are TGCAGCGGTAGGGAAGGACAGTACACCGGGGAGCTGTTTTTT. The chain employs TRBV29-1 and TRBJ2-2, with D perhaps TRBD1 (6 bases). Germline V gene data show CDR1 as SQVTM and CDR2 as ANQGSEA. The CDR3 spans 14 residues. V was clipped by 7 bases and J by 3 bases, with 15 bases between them.

This chain uses TRBV28 with TRBJ1-1; unclear D gene. This CDR3 is 14 amino acids long. The ends were cut back, 11 bases at V and 3 bases at J, with 19 bases in the middle. Germline loops: CDR1 MDHEN, CDR2 SYDVKM. This CDR3 reads CAARVRSIYTEAFF. Written as DNA, the CDR3 is TGTGCCGCCCGGGTCCGGTCAATTTACACTGAAGCTTTCTTT.

The genes are TRBV4-2 and TRBJ2-1, with 12 bases matching TRBD2. Germline values: CDR1 LGHNA, CDR2 YNFKEQ. V trimming: 2 bases; J trimming: 5 bases; junction bases outside the gene matches: 4. CDR3 length: 16 amino acids. The chain's CDR3 is CASSQQGLAGNNEQFF. In DNA, the CDR3 is TGTGCCAGCAGCCAACAAGGACTAGCGGGGAACAATGAGCAGTTCTTC.

The chain employs TRBV5-1 and TRBJ1-1, with 8 bases identical to TRBD1. From germline, CDR1 is SGHRS and CDR2 YFSETQ. The trim removed 5 bases at V and 2 bases at J, leaving 2 bases unmatched. The CDR3 spans 13 residues. CDR3 nucleotide sequence: TGCGCCAGCAGTGGACAGGGCAACACTGAAGCTTTCTTT. Its translation is CASSGQGNTEAFF. Together with reference TRBV5-1 and TRBJ1-1, the CDR3 gives the full variable domain: KAGVTQTPRYLIKTRGQQVTLSCSPISGHRSVSWYQQTPGQGLQFLFEYFSETQRNKGNFPGRFSGRQFSNSRSEMNVSTLELGDSALYLCASSGQGNTEAFFGQGTRLTVV.

The CDR3 nucleotides read TGCGCCAGCAGGGACTATTATGGCTACACCTTC. Its translation is CASRDYYGYTF. The gene calls are TRBV10-1 and TRBJ1-2; D is unclear. The CDR3 runs to 11 residues. The germline V gene encodes CDR1 WNHNN and CDR2 SYGVQD (reference sequence). V shed 6 bases and J shed 5 bases, with 7 bases lying between them.

This clone was detected only a few times. The CDR3 loop reads CASSPGRVGTQYF. The CDR3 bases are TGTGCCAGCAGTCCCGGGAGGGTTGGGACCCAGTACTTC. The J gene is TRBJ2-5, the V gene TRBV12-3 or TRBV12-4; 8 bases agree with TRBD2. There are 13 residues in the CDR3. V was pared by 5 bases and J by 7 bases, with 6 bases of the junction left unmatched.

The chain joins TRBV27 to TRBJ1-1; D possibly corresponds to TRBD1 (6 bases). CDR3 length: 13 residues. V was trimmed by 8 bases and J by 7 bases, leaving 17 bases between them. From germline, CDR1 is MNHEY and CDR2 SMNVEV (reference sequence). The CDR3 sequence: CASGIGGGGEAFF. CDR3 sequence (DNA): TGTGCCAGCGGGATTGGTGGGGGCGGTGAAGCTTTCTTT.

This clone has only a few counts. The V call is TRBV5-1, the J call TRBJ1-2; the match to TRBD1 covers 8 bases. This CDR3 spans 16 amino acids. V was clipped by 7 bases and J by 3 bases; unmatched bases: 14. Per germline, CDR1 SGHRS and CDR2 YFSETQ. This CDR3 reads CASAASGTGGDYGYTF. In DNA, the CDR3 is TGCGCCAGCGCCGCCTCCGGGACAGGCGGCGACTATGGCTACACCTTC.

The CDR3 sequence is CATSDSDTMEDYGYTF. CDR3 bases: TGTGCCACCAGTGACTCTGACACGATGGAAGACTATGGCTACACCTTC. This rearrangement joins TRBV24-1 to TRBJ1-2; D gene unclear. Germline V gene lookup returns CDR1 KGHDR and CDR2 SFDVKD. Trimming cost V 4 bases and J 3 bases, with 17 bases left between them. The length of the CDR3 is 16 residues.

The chain is built from TRBV5-4 and TRBJ2-1; D possibly corresponds to TRBD2 (5 bases). Germline V gene data show CDR1 as SGHNT and CDR2 as YYREEE (reference sequence). The CDR3 consists of 14 residues. Deletions cut 2 bases from V and 4 bases from J, with 10 bases between. The CDR3 DNA sequence: TGTGCCAGCAGCTTAACCGGGGATTACAATGAGCAGTTCTTC. Protein sequence: CASSLTGDYNEQFF.

V usage is TRBV11-3 and J usage is TRBJ2-2, with TRBD2 matching 8 bases. Germline loops: CDR1 SGHNT, CDR2 YENEEA. The CDR3 runs to 14 residues. Unmatched junction bases numbered 4, after V lost 8 bases and J lost 2 bases. In DNA form, the CDR3 reads TGTGCCAGCGCCGGGGGGGTTAACACCGGGGAGCTGTTTTTT. Protein: CASAGGVNTGELFF. The variable domain in full, with the rest retrieved from reference TRBV11-3 and TRBJ2-2, is EAGVVQSPRYKIIEKKQPVAFWCNPISGHNTLYWYLQNLGQGPELLIRYENEEAVDDSQLPKDRFSAERLKGVDSTLKIQPAELGDSAVYLCASAGGVNTGELFFGEGSRLTVL.